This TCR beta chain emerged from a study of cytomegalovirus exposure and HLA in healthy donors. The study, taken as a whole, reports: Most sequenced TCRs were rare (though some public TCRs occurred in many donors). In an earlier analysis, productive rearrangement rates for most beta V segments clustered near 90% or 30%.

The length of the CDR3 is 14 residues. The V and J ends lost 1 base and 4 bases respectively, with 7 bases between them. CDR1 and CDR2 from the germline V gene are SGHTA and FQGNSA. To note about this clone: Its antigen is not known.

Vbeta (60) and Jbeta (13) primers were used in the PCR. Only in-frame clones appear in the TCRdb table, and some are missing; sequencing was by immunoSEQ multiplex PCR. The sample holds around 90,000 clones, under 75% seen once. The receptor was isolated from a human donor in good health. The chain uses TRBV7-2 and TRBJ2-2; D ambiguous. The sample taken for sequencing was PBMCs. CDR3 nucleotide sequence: TGTGCCAGCAGCTTAGGACATCTCACCGGGGAGCTGTTTTTT. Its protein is CASSLGHLTGELFF.